A single sample gave rise to the 28 T cell receptor beta chains below, sequenced in a study of vaccination effects on CD4 cells after COVID-19. When less than 13 days of culture had elapsed, CD4+ T cells were isolated. Participants each got two BNT162b2 or mRNA-1273 vaccine doses. For these TCRs, the target antigens are not known. Sequenced by immunoSEQ multiplex PCR; TCRdb stores in-frame clones only, minus some. The sample consists of just under 75,000 clones, less than 75% of them appearing once. The sequencing used CD4+ T cells from PBMCs cultured without peptide, collected after COVID-19 vaccination. These receptors originate from a human donor who received a COVID-19 vaccine.

V gene TRBV10-3 combines with J gene TRBJ2-2, with D possibly called TRBD1 or TRBD2 (5 bases each). Germline V lookup: CDR1 ENHRY, CDR2 SYGVKD. Trimming stripped 2 bases from V and 7 bases from J, with 11 bases between. The CDR3 totals 14 residues. CDR3 nucleotide sequence: TGTGCCATCAGTGAGGGCCCGGGGCGCGGGGAGCTGTTTTTT. This sequence encodes CAISEGPGRGELFF.

J is TRBJ2-5 and V is TRBV7-3, with D perhaps TRBD1 or TRBD2 (5 bases each). The germline V and J ends were trimmed by 3 bases and 2 bases, with 13 bases remaining between them. The CDR3 has 15 residues. Germline V gene sequence: CDR1 SGHTA, CDR2 FQGTGA. DNA for the CDR3: TGTGCCAGCAGCTTTCAACGAGGGGAGCAAGAGACCCAGTACTTC. This sequence encodes CASSFQRGEQETQYF.

The chain is built from TRBV5-8 and TRBJ1-5; D gene uncertain. This CDR3 is built from 14 residues. Germline lookup yields CDR1 SGHTS and CDR2 YDEGEE. V lost 1 base to trimming and J lost 1 base, with 6 bases between them. In DNA, the CDR3 is TGTGCCAGCAGCTTGCCTCTCAGCAATCAGCCCCAGCATTTT. Translated, it gives CASSLPLSNQPQHF. The full variable domain, in which reference TRBV5-8 and TRBJ1-5 provide the parts outside the CDR3, is EAGVTQSPTHLIKTRGQQATLRCSPISGHTSVYWYQQALGLGLQFLLWYDEGEERNRGNFPPRFSGRQFPNYSSELNVNALELEDSALYLCASSLPLSNQPQHFGDGTRLSIL.

This clone came up once. This chain links TRBV7-2 with TRBJ2-5; D may be TRBD1 or TRBD2 (6 bases each). The CDR3 is 15 amino acids. V was clipped by 5 bases and J by 1 base, with 14 bases between them. The germline V gene encodes CDR1 SGHTA and CDR2 FQGNSA. The CDR3 DNA sequence: TGTGCCAGCAGCCCCCAGGGGAGGATCCAAGAGACCCAGTACTTC. Encoded protein: CASSPQGRIQETQYF.

This clone was counted a single time. This chain joins TRBV2 and TRBJ2-1; D is undetermined. The CDR3 is made up of 11 amino acids. Per the germline V gene, CDR1 is SNHLY and CDR2 is FYNNEI. Trimming cost V 6 bases and J 9 bases, with 9 bases left between them. CDR3 nucleotides: TGTGCCAGCAGCAGCCTTGGTGAGCAGTTCTTC. This codes for CASSSLGEQFF. The full variable domain, completed using reference TRBV2 and TRBJ2-1, is EPEVTQTPSHQVTQMGQEVILRCVPISNHLYFYWYRQILGQKVEFLVSFYNNEISEKSEIFDDQFSVERPDGSNFTLKIRSTKLEDSAMYFCASSSLGEQFFGPGTRLTVL.

The chain recombines TRBV5-1 with TRBJ1-2, with 9 nucleotides matching TRBD1. J lost 8 bases, V lost 4 bases, and 12 bases had no gene match. Per the germline V gene, CDR1 is SGHRS and CDR2 is YFSETQ. This CDR3 has 15 amino acids. CDR3 sequence reads: CASSRRQGDLDGYTF. Written as DNA, the CDR3 is TGCGCCAGCAGCCGGCGACAGGGGGATCTTGACGGCTACACCTTC.

The chain uses TRBV10-3 and TRBJ2-1; 12 bases fit TRBD2. The J segment lost 0 bases and the V segment lost 9 bases, leaving 3 bases of the junction unmatched. Germline values: CDR1 ENHRY, CDR2 SYGVKD. The CDR3 loop spans 15 amino acids. CDR3 loop: CAIRTSGNSYNEQFF. CDR3 sequence (DNA): TGTGCCATTCGGACTAGCGGGAACTCCTACAATGAGCAGTTCTTC.

The chain carries TRBV24-1 and TRBJ1-2, with D maybe TRBD1 (6 bases). Germline CDR1 KGHDR, CDR2 SFDVKD. The V end was cut by 3 bases, the J end by 2 bases, with 9 bases between. The CDR3 has 14 residues. The CDR3: CATSDRGINYGYTF. In nucleotides, the CDR3 is TGTGCCACCAGTGATAGGGGGATAAACTATGGCTACACCTTC.

The chain links TRBV2 to TRBJ1-2; D gene ambiguous. V dropped 8 bases and J dropped 7 bases, with 14 bases sitting between them. From germline, CDR1 is SNHLY and CDR2 FYNNEI. The CDR3 sequence is 12 residues long. The CDR3 region has the DNA TGTGCCAGCGGCATGGTAGAGAGTGGCTACACCTTC. Residues: CASGMVESGYTF.

The genes are TRBV5-4 and TRBJ2-2, with 11 positions matching TRBD2. CDR1 is SGHNT, CDR2 YYREEE, per germline (reference sequence). This CDR3 comprises 16 residues. V was clipped by 4 bases and J by 1 base; unmatched bases: 3. CDR3 nucleotides: TGTGCCAGCAGCGAGGGACTAGCGGAGAACACCGGGGAGCTGTTTTTT. As protein: CASSEGLAENTGELFF.

This sequence joins TRBV24-1 and TRBJ1-1; D may be TRBD1 (6 bases). Germline V gene data show CDR1 as KGHDR and CDR2 as SFDVKD. Trimming stripped 3 bases from V and 6 bases from J, with 13 bases between. This CDR3 has 14 residues. CDR3 sequence: CATSDRGGSSEAFF. As DNA, the CDR3 is TGTGCCACCAGTGATCGGGGGGGCAGCTCTGAAGCTTTCTTT.

The CDR3 loop is CASSRQGYEQYV. The DNA of the CDR3 is TGTGCCAGCAGTCGACAGGGCTACGAGCAGTACGTC. The chain is built from TRBV2 and TRBJ2-7; 7 nucleotides match TRBD1. V gave up 5 bases and J gave up 3 bases; unmatched junction bases: 1. From germline, CDR1 is SNHLY and CDR2 FYNNEI. The CDR3 runs 12 residues.

This clone was seen only once. The chain links TRBV4-3 to TRBJ2-2; D is perhaps TRBD2 (5 bases). V gave up 4 bases and J gave up 4 bases, with 7 bases separating them. The germline CDR1 and CDR2 sequences are LGHNA and YSLEER. The CDR3 extends over 13 amino acids. CDR3 DNA: TGCGCCAGCAGCCTGGAGGTCACCGGGGAGCTGTTTTTT. Residues: CASSLEVTGELFF.

There are a few counts of this clone. Here the CDR3 reads CASSSEGRAANYGYTF. The CDR3 DNA reads TGTGCCAGCAGTTCCGAGGGGAGGGCGGCTAACTATGGCTACACCTTC. The rearrangement joins TRBV6-6 to TRBJ1-2, with D possibly matching TRBD1 (5 bases). V gave up 4 bases and J gave up 0 bases, with 15 bases separating them. Germline V gives CDR1 MNHNY, CDR2 SVGAGI (reference sequence). CDR3 length: 16 residues.

The chain recombines TRBV3-1 (or the pseudogene TRBV3-2) with TRBJ1-4; 7 bases align to TRBD1. CDR3 size: 19 residues. V lost 5 bases, J lost 8 bases, and 23 bases stayed unmatched. Looked up from germline, CDR1 is LGHDT and CDR2 is YNNKEL (reference sequence). CDR3 nucleotide sequence: TGTGCCAGCAGCTATACACGGAGACAGGGACCAACGGCGGAGGAAAAACTGTTTTTT. Translated: CASSYTRRQGPTAEEKLFF.

V and J are TRBV15 and TRBJ1-3; TRBD1 matches at 7 bases. Germline CDR1 reads LNHNV; CDR2 reads YYDKDF (reference sequence). Trimming took 8 bases from V and 0 from J; bases not matched to a gene: 7. CDR3 size: 15 residues. The CDR3 spells CATSSGQISGNTIYF. The CDR3 DNA reads TGTGCCACCTCATCGGGACAGATCTCTGGAAACACCATATATTTT.

The chain joins TRBV12-3 or TRBV12-4 to TRBJ1-2; D ambiguous. V was shortened by 6 bases and J by 6 bases, with 8 bases between the two germline ends. The CDR3 loop spans 11 amino acids. In DNA form, the CDR3 reads TGTGCCAGCAGCCCTCAGAATGGCTACACCTTC. Residues: CASSPQNGYTF.

The chain uses TRBV2 and TRBJ1-6, with D hard to call. This CDR3 contains 13 residues. Germline V gene sequence: CDR1 SNHLY, CDR2 FYNNEI. V was cut by 2 bases and J by 7 bases, with 6 bases left in between. The CDR3 sequence is CASSEMWNSPLHF. CDR3 in DNA: TGTGCCAGCAGTGAAATGTGGAATTCACCCCTCCACTTT.

This clone was picked up one time. The genes are TRBV3-1 (or the pseudogene TRBV3-2) and TRBJ1-1; D perhaps matches TRBD1 (5 bases). This CDR3 has 14 amino acids. CDR1 is LGHDT and CDR2 is YNNKEL in the germline V gene (reference sequence). V was pared by 2 bases and J by 11 bases, with 18 bases between. The CDR3 protein is CASSQQLGAGPAFF. As DNA, the CDR3 is TGTGCCAGCAGCCAACAACTGGGCGCGGGGCCGGCTTTCTTT.

The chain is built from TRBV5-4 and TRBJ1-6; tentative D call: TRBD1 (6 bases). V lost 2 bases and J lost 7, with 13 bases in between. The CDR3 has 15 residues. Germline lookup yields CDR1 SGHNT and CDR2 YYREEE (reference sequence). The CDR3 DNA reads as TGTGCCAGCAGCTTCGGGGGGCCCAAGAATTCACCCCTCCACTTT. Translation: CASSFGGPKNSPLHF. The full variable domain, with the rest looked up from reference TRBV5-4 and TRBJ1-6, is ETGVTQSPTHLIKTRGQQVTLRCSSQSGHNTVSWYQQALGQGPQFIFQYYREEENGRGNFPPRFSGLQFPNYSSELNVNALELDDSALYLCASSFGGPKNSPLHFGNGTRLTVT.

This clone was counted a few times. The chain couples TRBV5-1 to TRBJ1-3; 9 bases map to TRBD1. Trimming removed 4 bases from V and 5 bases from J; junction bases left unmatched: 7. Per germline, CDR1 SGHRS and CDR2 YFSETQ. The CDR3 sequence is 15 residues long. CDR3 protein: CASSERTGVRNTIYF. The CDR3 region has the DNA TGCGCCAGCAGCGAAAGGACAGGGGTTAGAAACACCATATATTTT.

The gene calls are TRBV7-3 and TRBJ1-2; 7 bases are shared with TRBD1. The CDR3 covers 14 residues. The germline V gene encodes CDR1 SGHTA and CDR2 FQGTGA. Losses at the gene ends were 4 bases for V and 4 bases for J; bases not matched to a gene: 6. The CDR3 is CASSSRQGVYGYTF. CDR3 nucleotides: TGTGCCAGCAGCTCCCGACAGGGTGTCTATGGCTACACCTTC.

This chain's CDR3 is CASSRQANTEAFF. CDR3 DNA sequence: TGTGCCAGCTCCCGGCAGGCCAACACTGAAGCTTTCTTT. The V gene is TRBV28, the J gene TRBJ1-1; D not certain. V was trimmed by 8 bases and J by 2 bases, leaving 12 bases between them. The CDR3 covers 13 residues. Germline V gene sequence: CDR1 MDHEN, CDR2 SYDVKM.

This clone has a single count. The CDR3 nucleotides read TGTGCCAGCAGCATCTTCGGGCCGAACACTGAAGCTTTCTTT. It specifies CASSIFGPNTEAFF. This rearrangement joins TRBV3-1 (or the pseudogene TRBV3-2) to TRBJ1-1; D uncertain. Deletions cut 5 bases from V and 1 base from J, with 11 bases between. CDR1 is LGHDT and CDR2 is YNNKEL in the germline V gene (reference sequence). The CDR3 spans 14 residues.

There are a few counts of this clone. The J gene is TRBJ2-5, the V gene TRBV30; TRBD1 agrees at 7 bases. The CDR3 sequence is 13 residues long. V shed 3 bases, J shed 2 bases, and the junction held 3 bases outside the gene matches. Per germline, CDR1 GTSNPN and CDR2 SVGIG (reference sequence). In DNA, the CDR3 is TGTGCCTGGAGCGGACAGGTACAAGAGACCCAGTACTTC. It translates to CAWSGQVQETQYF.

The chain combines TRBV2 with TRBJ1-5; a possible D gene is TRBD1 (6 bases). V was cut by 2 bases and J by 2 bases, with 7 bases left in between. Germline-derived CDR1 and CDR2 are SNHLY and FYNNEI. CDR3 size: 14 residues. The CDR3 bases are TGTGCCAGCAGTGAACAGGGGCGCAATCAGCCCCAGCATTTT. Translated: CASSEQGRNQPQHF.

The sample holds a few counts of this clone. The J gene is TRBJ1-2, the V gene TRBV18; no definite D call. CDR1 and CDR2 from the germline V gene are KGHSH and LQKENI. The CDR3 loop spans 13 amino acids. Trimming removed 6 bases from V and 4 bases from J, with 12 bases in between. CDR3 nucleotide sequence: TGTGCCAGCTCCCGTCAGGAGTTCTATGGCTACACCTTC. Amino acid sequence: CASSRQEFYGYTF.

V gene TRBV3-1 (or the pseudogene TRBV3-2) combines with J gene TRBJ2-2; unclear D gene. The CDR3 contains 13 residues. The germline V gene has CDR1 LGHDT and CDR2 YNNKEL (reference sequence). Trimming took 3 bases from V and 6 from J, leaving 8 bases between them. The CDR3 here is CASSQGFAGELFF. The CDR3 nucleotides are TGTGCCAGCAGCCAGGGATTCGCCGGGGAGCTGTTTTTT.